A selection of T cell receptor beta chains follows, all from one sample in a study of T cells in Graves' hyperthyroidism and ophthalmopathy. TCRdb used MiXCR to reprocess the multiplex PCR reads, holding one entry per CDR3 protein. The sample comprises about 700,000 distinct CDR3 sequences, approximately 15% of which are singletons, and about 10% rests with the top ten. Sequencing input: blood. These receptors originate from a woman in her late teens or twenties with Graves' hyperthyroidism. Both conserved end residues are part of each CDR3. The D gene is left open where the match is weak. The size of a clone is reported for some rows only, either as once, few or many, or as a class for expanded clones.

CDR3nt: TGCAGTGCTAGGGGGGGCAGCGAAGGGGAGCTGTTTTTT
CDR3aa: CSARGGSEGELFF
v_gene: TRBV20-1
abundance: .
j_gene: TRBJ2-2
d_gene: .

CDR3nt: TGTGCCAGCAGCTCGGGCGGAGGCGGGGAGATGAACACTGAAGCTTTCTTT
CDR3aa: CASSSGGGGEMNTEAFF
v_gene: TRBV7-2
abundance: .
j_gene: TRBJ1-1
d_gene: .

CDR3nt: TGTGCCAGCAGTCATACAGGGGGCGCGGCTGAAGCTTTCTTT
CDR3aa: CASSHTGGAAEAFF
v_gene: TRBV9
abundance: many
j_gene: TRBJ1-1
d_gene: TRBD1

CDR3nt: TGTGCCAGCAGCTTGGACAGGCGGTACACCTTC
CDR3aa: CASSLDRRYTF
v_gene: TRBV12-3/TRBV12-4
abundance: few
j_gene: TRBJ1-2
d_gene: TRBD1

CDR3nt: TGTGCCAGCAGTCCCACGGGACATATTGAAGCTTTCTTT
CDR3aa: CASSPTGHIEAFF
v_gene: TRBV12-3/TRBV12-4
abundance: .
j_gene: TRBJ1-1
d_gene: .

CDR3nt: TGTGCCAGCAGTTACGAGGGATCCGCCTACGAGCAGTACTTC
CDR3aa: CASSYEGSAYEQYF
v_gene: TRBV6-4
abundance: many
j_gene: TRBJ2-7
d_gene: .

CDR3nt: TGTGCCAGCAGGACAGGGGGCCAACCTTACACCAAAAACATTCAGTACTTC
CDR3aa: CASRTGGQPYTKNIQYF
v_gene: TRBV11-2
abundance: many
j_gene: TRBJ2-4
d_gene: TRBD1

CDR3nt: TGCGCCAGCGGACTACTGGGGACGACCGATACGCAGTATTTT
CDR3aa: CASGLLGTTDTQYF
v_gene: TRBV5-1
abundance: many
j_gene: TRBJ2-3
d_gene: .

CDR3nt: TGTGCCAGCACCACGTGGTGGGACAGGGGTCATCAGCCCCAGCATTTT
CDR3aa: CASTTWWDRGHQPQHF
v_gene: TRBV28
abundance: many
j_gene: TRBJ1-5
d_gene: TRBD1

CDR3nt: TGTGCCAGCAGCTTAGACATCGGACATCTTTCCACTGAAGCTTTCTTT
CDR3aa: CASSLDIGHLSTEAFF
v_gene: TRBV11-2
abundance: many
j_gene: TRBJ1-1
d_gene: .

CDR3nt: TGTGCCAGCAGCTATTTCGGGGGCACTGAAGCTTTCTTT
CDR3aa: CASSYFGGTEAFF
v_gene: TRBV7-3
abundance: many
j_gene: TRBJ1-1
d_gene: .

CDR3nt: TGTGCCAGCTACCCTCCGGTCGGCTACACCTTC
CDR3aa: CASYPPVGYTF
v_gene: TRBV11-2
abundance: many
j_gene: TRBJ1-2
d_gene: .

CDR3nt: TGTGCCAGCGGGGGACTAGCGGGCCGAGAGACCCAGTACTTC
CDR3aa: CASGGLAGRETQYF
v_gene: TRBV6-1
abundance: many
j_gene: TRBJ2-5
d_gene: TRBD2

CDR3nt: TGTGCCAGCAGCCTTCAATCTATTGGCGACATTCAGTACTTC
CDR3aa: CASSLQSIGDIQYF
v_gene: TRBV3-1
abundance: many
j_gene: TRBJ2-4
d_gene: .

CDR3nt: TGTGCCAGCAGCCTAAGCGGCTACCAAGAGACCCAGTACTTC
CDR3aa: CASSLSGYQETQYF
v_gene: TRBV7-9
abundance: many
j_gene: TRBJ2-5
d_gene: .

CDR3nt: TGTGCCAGCAGTGTCATCGGGGTCGAAATCCCTAGCACAGATACGCAGTATTTT
CDR3aa: CASSVIGVEIPSTDTQYF
v_gene: TRBV6-1
abundance: .
j_gene: TRBJ2-3
d_gene: .

CDR3nt: TGTGCCAGCAGTGAAGCGCACCTATCGAACAGGGGAGGAGTAGATACGCAGTATTTT
CDR3aa: CASSEAHLSNRGGVDTQYF
v_gene: TRBV6-1
abundance: .
j_gene: TRBJ2-3
d_gene: .

CDR3nt: TGTGCCAGCAGCTTAGACGGGGGAGTGGATACGCAGTATTTT
CDR3aa: CASSLDGGVDTQYF
v_gene: TRBV7-8
abundance: many
j_gene: TRBJ2-3
d_gene: .

CDR3nt: TGTGCCACATTGGGGGGAGCCTACGAGCAGTACTTC
CDR3aa: CATLGGAYEQYF
v_gene: TRBV7-9
abundance: .
j_gene: TRBJ2-7
d_gene: .

CDR3nt: TGTGCCAGCAGCCGCATAGGGGGAGCCTACGAGCAGTACTTC
CDR3aa: CASSRIGGAYEQYF
v_gene: TRBV7-2
abundance: few
j_gene: TRBJ2-7
d_gene: .

CDR3nt: TGCAGCGTTGAACCACCTTACGATGAGCAGTTCTTC
CDR3aa: CSVEPPYDEQFF
v_gene: TRBV29-1
abundance: few
j_gene: TRBJ2-1
d_gene: .

CDR3nt: TGTGCCAGCAGCACGGCGGCCGCCGTAGCCAAAAACATTCAGTACTTC
CDR3aa: CASSTAAAVAKNIQYF
v_gene: TRBV28
abundance: few
j_gene: TRBJ2-4
d_gene: .

CDR3nt: TGTGCCAGCAGCCTCAGACAGCCCGGGGATACGCAGTATTTT
CDR3aa: CASSLRQPGDTQYF
v_gene: TRBV3-1
abundance: many
j_gene: TRBJ2-3
d_gene: .

CDR3nt: TGTGCCAGCAGCTTAGTGGCACCAAACTACGAGCAGTACTTC
CDR3aa: CASSLVAPNYEQYF
v_gene: TRBV7-2
abundance: few
j_gene: TRBJ2-7
d_gene: .

CDR3nt: TGCGCCAGCAGCCAAGAGGGGCGCACCGGGGAGCTGTTTTTT
CDR3aa: CASSQEGRTGELFF
v_gene: TRBV4-1
abundance: .
j_gene: TRBJ2-2
d_gene: .

CDR3nt: TGTGCCAGCAGTGAATCCCTCATAGGGATTAGCAATCAGCCCCAGCATTTT
CDR3aa: CASSESLIGISNQPQHF
v_gene: TRBV2
abundance: many
j_gene: TRBJ1-5
d_gene: .

CDR3nt: TGCGCCAGCAGCCAAGTTTCGACCCTATATGGCTACACCTTC
CDR3aa: CASSQVSTLYGYTF
v_gene: TRBV4-1
abundance: .
j_gene: TRBJ1-2
d_gene: .

CDR3nt: TGTGCCAGCAGCATGGGGGCGGGGGGACAAGAGCAGTACTTC
CDR3aa: CASSMGAGGQEQYF
v_gene: TRBV7-2
abundance: many
j_gene: TRBJ2-7
d_gene: TRBD2

CDR3nt: TGTGCCAGCAGCAAAATGGGGACAGGGGCATACGAGCAGTACTTC
CDR3aa: CASSKMGTGAYEQYF
v_gene: TRBV7-3
abundance: few
j_gene: TRBJ2-7
d_gene: TRBD1

CDR3nt: TGTGCCAGAGGTACAGGGGCTGGAAACACCATATATTTT
CDR3aa: CARGTGAGNTIYF
v_gene: TRBV2
abundance: many
j_gene: TRBJ1-3
d_gene: TRBD1

CDR3nt: TGTGCCAGCAGTTTAACCCGATCCTTATGGGAGGGATACAATGAGCAGTCCTTC
CDR3aa: CASSLTRSLWEGYNEQSF
v_gene: TRBV28
abundance: few
j_gene: TRBJ2-1
d_gene: TRBD2

CDR3nt: TGTGCCAGCAGCCCACGAGGAGGCAGCGGGAGGGCAGATACGCAGTATTTT
CDR3aa: CASSPRGGSGRADTQYF
v_gene: TRBV7-8
abundance: many
j_gene: TRBJ2-3
d_gene: TRBD2

CDR3nt: TGTGCCAGCAGCCTACTAGCGGGAGTACCAGATACGCAGTATTTT
CDR3aa: CASSLLAGVPDTQYF
v_gene: TRBV12-3/TRBV12-4
abundance: many
j_gene: TRBJ2-3
d_gene: TRBD2

CDR3nt: TGCAGTGGGGGCGGGATCGGGCTAGGTCGGGAGCAGTTCTTC
CDR3aa: CSGGGIGLGREQFF
v_gene: TRBV20-1
abundance: many
j_gene: TRBJ2-1
d_gene: .

CDR3nt: TGTGCCAGCAGCCAAGGATTAGGTCGGGGCGGCCCAGAGCAGTTCTTC
CDR3aa: CASSQGLGRGGPEQFF
v_gene: TRBV3-1
abundance: .
j_gene: TRBJ2-1
d_gene: .